A single sample is the source of the 27 T cell receptor beta chains below, sequenced in a study of radiation and T cells in renal cell carcinoma. Libraries were prepared by immunoSEQ multiplex PCR; TCRdb keeps only in-frame clonotypes and omits some of them. Of 45,000 to 65,000 clones in the sample, around 78% are singletons; the top ten hold 7.3%. Noted time point: baseline pretreatment blood. Treatment in this sample: 15 Gy SBRT to primary tumor, nephrectomy 4 weeks later. Material: blood, obtained from a patient whose treatment included radiotherapy and nephrectomy. These receptors all come from a man aged 55-75 years with renal cell carcinoma.

The gene calls are TRBV6-5 and TRBJ2-7; 8 nucleotides match TRBD1. V lost 5 bases, J lost 2 bases, and 8 bases stayed unmatched. CDR1 MNHEY and CDR2 SVGAGI come from the germline V gene. The CDR3 is 15 residues long. In nucleotides, the CDR3 is TGTGCCAGCAGTAAATCCGGGACAGGAACCTACGAGCAGTACTTC. The encoded protein is CASSKSGTGTYEQYF.

V gene TRBV5-6 combines with J gene TRBJ2-7; 7 bases match TRBD2. This CDR3 region has 15 residues. Unmatched junction bases numbered 8, after V lost 4 bases and J lost 1 base. Germline CDR1 SGHDT, CDR2 YYEEEE. The CDR3 region has the DNA TGTGCCAGCAGCGGGAGAGGGAGGGTTTCCTACGAGCAGTACGTC. This encodes CASSGRGRVSYEQYV.

The chain carries TRBV9 and TRBJ2-5; 9 positions agree with TRBD1. The CDR3 loop spans 16 amino acids. Germline-derived CDR1 and CDR2 are SGDLS and YYNGEE. Germline trimming cut 4 bases from V and 4 bases from J; bases unmatched to any gene: 11. CDR3 nucleotides: TGTGCCAGCAGCCGAACCGACAGGGGGGGCTCAGAGACCCAGTACTTC. Translated, it gives CASSRTDRGGSETQYF.

V gene TRBV19 combines with J gene TRBJ1-5; TRBD1 matches 9 bases. The CDR3 is 16 amino acids. V was pared by 6 bases and J by 3 bases, with 9 bases of the junction left unmatched. The germline gives CDR1 LNHDA, CDR2 SQIVND (reference sequence). The DNA for the CDR3 is TGTGCCAGTAGCGTTACAGGGGGCAGAATCAATCAGCCCCAGCATTTT. This sequence encodes CASSVTGGRINQPQHF.

The J gene is TRBJ2-2, the V gene TRBV2; the match to TRBD2 covers 14 bases. V was pared by 6 bases and J by 6 bases, with 6 bases of the junction left unmatched. Per germline, CDR1 SNHLY and CDR2 FYNNEI. The CDR3 is 16 residues long. The CDR3 here is CASRAGTSGRSGELFF. The CDR3 bases are TGTGCCAGCAGAGCCGGGACTAGCGGGAGATCCGGGGAGCTGTTTTTT.

This chain connects TRBV5-4 to TRBJ2-5, with 16 bases matching TRBD2. Trimming at V came to 5 bases and at J to 5 bases, leaving 9 bases not matched to a gene. CDR3 length equals 17 residues. Looked up from germline, CDR1 is SGHNT and CDR2 is YYREEE (reference sequence). CDR3 protein: CASSRGTSGRAKETQYF. CDR3 in DNA: TGTGCCAGCAGTCGCGGGACTAGCGGGAGGGCCAAGGAGACCCAGTACTTC.

The chain combines TRBV5-1 with TRBJ1-1; tentatively, D is TRBD1 (6 bases). The V and J ends lost 0 bases and 6 bases respectively, with 12 bases between them. CDR3 length: 14 residues. Germline V gene data show CDR1 as SGHRS and CDR2 as YFSETQ. The CDR3 region has the DNA TGCGCCAGCAGCTTGGATCCAGGGGCCCCTGAAGCTTTCTTT. Its protein product is CASSLDPGAPEAFF.

The chain combines TRBV28 with TRBJ2-1, with 8 bases fitting TRBD2. Looked up from germline, CDR1 is MDHEN and CDR2 is SYDVKM. V was clipped by 2 bases and J by 5 bases; unmatched bases: 8. This CDR3 region has 16 residues. This CDR3 reads CASSLGGLVGHNEQFF. The CDR3 DNA reads TGTGCCAGCAGTTTAGGGGGACTAGTGGGGCACAATGAGCAGTTCTTC.

This clone showed up just a few times. The chain has TRBV5-1 and TRBJ2-1, with TRBD1 matching 10 bases. The CDR3 length is 15 residues. V dropped 2 bases and J dropped 5; count of bases not matched to a gene: 4. Germline loops: CDR1 SGHRS, CDR2 YFSETQ. The CDR3 region has the DNA TGCGCCAGCAGCTTAACCGGGACAGGGGACAATGAGCAGTTCTTC. Translated, it gives CASSLTGTGDNEQFF.

J is TRBJ2-5 and V is TRBV4-1, with TRBD2 matching 11 bases. The CDR3 loop spans 15 amino acids. In germline, CDR1 is MGHRA, CDR2 YSYEKL. The trim removed 1 base at V and 2 bases at J, leaving 0 bases unmatched. The CDR3 region is CASSQGLAGQETQYF. As DNA, the CDR3 is TGCGCCAGCAGCCAAGGACTAGCGGGGCAAGAGACCCAGTACTTC.

The chain is built from TRBV29-1 and TRBJ1-6, with D hard to call. CDR3 size: 15 residues. Trimming cost V 8 bases and J 0 bases, with 14 bases left between them. Germline loops: CDR1 SQVTM, CDR2 ANQGSEA. For the CDR3, the DNA is TGCAGCCCCGCGGGGTTAAACTCCTATAATTCACCCCTCCACTTT. Protein: CSPAGLNSYNSPLHF.

This rearrangement joins TRBV7-2 to TRBJ1-1, with TRBD1 as a possible D gene (6 bases). CDR1 and CDR2 from the germline V gene are SGHTA and FQGNSA. V shed 5 bases and J shed 4 bases, with 23 bases lying between them. This CDR3 region has 17 residues. Here the CDR3 reads CASSPRGGASWGTEAFF. CDR3 coding DNA: TGTGCCAGCAGCCCCCGGGGGGGGGCCAGTTGGGGCACTGAAGCTTTCTTT. Filled out from reference TRBV7-2 and TRBJ1-1, the complete variable domain reads GAGVSQSPSNKVTEKGKDVELRCDPISGHTALYWYRQSLGQGLEFLIYFQGNSAPDKSGLPSDRFSAERTGGSVSTLTIQRTQQEDSAVYLCASSPRGGASWGTEAFFGQGTRLTVV.

The rearrangement links TRBV29-1 to TRBJ1-2; 7 bases line up with TRBD1. This CDR3 comprises 15 residues. CDR1 and CDR2 from the germline V gene are SQVTM and ANQGSEA. J gave up 4 bases and V 1 base, and 9 bases lay outside the gene matches. The CDR3 protein is CSVEGKGQVSYGYTF. As DNA, the CDR3 is TGCAGCGTTGAAGGGAAAGGACAGGTGTCCTATGGCTACACCTTC. Combining the CDR3 with reference TRBV29-1 and TRBJ1-2 gives the whole variable domain SAVISQKPSRDICQRGTSLTIQCQVDSQVTMMFWYRQQPGQSLTLIATANQGSEATYESGFVIDKFPISRPNLTFSTLTVSNMSPEDSSIYLCSVEGKGQVSYGYTFGSGTRLTVV.

As DNA, the CDR3 is TGTGCCAGCAGTGAATGGGACGGATTCTACGAGCAGTACTTC. It codes for CASSEWDGFYEQYF. This sequence joins TRBV25-1 and TRBJ2-7; D tentatively reads TRBD1 or TRBD2 (5 bases each). V was clipped by 1 base and J by 3 bases, with 10 bases between them. Germline assignment: CDR1 MGHDK and CDR2 SYGVNS. This CDR3 is built from 14 residues.

The chain couples TRBV13 to TRBJ2-2; D uncertain. The V and J ends lost 5 bases and 5 bases respectively, with 12 bases between them. Germline V gives CDR1 PRHDT, CDR2 FYEKMQ (reference sequence). This CDR3 contains 14 residues. The CDR3, as DNA: TGTGCCAGCAGCCCAGAGTATTCTACCGGGGAGCTGTTTTTT. Its translation: CASSPEYSTGELFF.

This clone was detected only a few times. The V and J genes are TRBV7-9 and TRBJ2-6; D is unresolved. The CDR3 is 13 residues long. Germline values: CDR1 SEHNR, CDR2 FQNEAQ (reference sequence). Trimming removed 6 bases from V and 1 base from J, with 4 bases in between. CDR3 protein: CASRESGANVLTF. CDR3 DNA sequence: TGTGCCAGCAGGGAATCTGGGGCCAACGTCCTGACTTTC.

The chain links TRBV6-5 to TRBJ1-2, with D possibly matching TRBD1 (6 bases). CDR3 length: 15 residues. Germline CDR1 reads MNHEY; CDR2 reads SVGAGI. V shed 5 bases and J shed 6 bases, with 19 bases lying between them. The CDR3 sequence is CASSNGQPRGHGYTF. The CDR3 DNA sequence: TGTGCCAGCAGTAACGGACAGCCGAGGGGCCATGGCTACACCTTC.

This clone was found a few times. The gene calls are TRBV12-5 and TRBJ1-1; TRBD1 is a possible D gene (5 bases). From germline, CDR1 is LGHNT and CDR2 FRNRAP. V dropped 2 bases and J dropped 10 bases, with 14 bases sitting between them. The CDR3 has 13 amino acids. The CDR3 spells CASGLWGVRRAFF. CDR3 DNA: TGTGCTAGTGGTTTGTGGGGGGTCCGTCGAGCTTTCTTT.

This sequence joins TRBV7-2 and TRBJ1-2; 7 bases are a match to TRBD1. After removal of 5 bases from V and 6 bases from J, the junction contained 12 bases not matched to a gene. The CDR3 is 15 residues long. CDR1 is SGHTA, CDR2 FQGNSA, per germline. CDR3 residues: CASSAHAGTEDGYTF. The CDR3 DNA is TGTGCCAGCAGCGCCCACGCCGGGACAGAAGATGGCTACACCTTC.

This rearrangement joins TRBV5-6 to TRBJ2-7, with D hard to call. The V and J ends lost 3 bases and 3 bases respectively, with 22 bases between them. The CDR3 extends over 17 amino acids. Germline V gives CDR1 SGHDT, CDR2 YYEEEE. The DNA of the CDR3 is TGTGCCAGCAGCTCCTGGCCCCCACCCAGATTACGCTACGAGCAGTACTTC. It yields the protein CASSSWPPPRLRYEQYF.

The chain links TRBV11-2 to TRBJ1-1, with D hard to call. This CDR3 is built from 17 residues. Per germline, CDR1 SGHAT and CDR2 FQNNGV. Trimming cost V 3 bases and J 0 bases, with 17 bases left between them. CDR3 bases: TGTGCCAGCAGCTTCAATTTCCGGCAGGTCTTGAACACTGAAGCTTTCTTT. It is translated as CASSFNFRQVLNTEAFF.

The chain is built from TRBV7-8 and TRBJ2-7; maybe TRBD1 (5 bases). The CDR3 loop spans 14 amino acids. V lost 1 base to trimming and J lost 5 bases, with 12 bases between them. Germline V gives CDR1 SGHVS, CDR2 FQNEAQ. This chain's CDR3 is CASSLVETGDEQYF. The CDR3 region has the DNA TGTGCCAGCAGCTTAGTTGAAACAGGTGACGAGCAGTACTTC.

The CDR3 sequence: CASSPRSNPADEQYV. The CDR3 coding sequence is TGTGCCAGCTCACCGAGATCGAACCCCGCGGACGAGCAGTACGTC. The genes are TRBV18 and TRBJ2-7; no clear D gene. Germline CDR1 and CDR2: KGHSH and LQKENI. Trimming cost V 3 bases and J 5 bases, with 17 bases left between them. This CDR3 has 15 amino acids.

This rearrangement joins TRBV27 to TRBJ1-2; TRBD1 might be the D (6 bases). CDR1 and CDR2 from the germline V gene are MNHEY and SMNVEV (reference sequence). Trimming took off 4 bases at V and 4 bases at J, with 16 bases between the two ends. CDR3 size: 15 residues. The CDR3 reads CASSWGAGGGYGYTF. As DNA, the CDR3 is TGTGCCAGCAGTTGGGGGGCGGGGGGAGGCTATGGCTACACCTTC.

As concerns this clone: Mismatch with germline at one junction end may stem from a read error. The chain joins TRBV30 to TRBJ1-4; TRBD1 might be the D (5 bases). Germline CDR1 GTSNPN, CDR2 SVGIG (reference sequence). The CDR3 is made up of 21 amino acids. The chain's CDR3 is CTWSVRLRPTGSDATNEKLFF. The CDR3 nucleotides read TGTACCTGGAGTGTACGCCTACGCCCCACAGGATCGGATGCAACTAATGAAAAACTGTTTTTT.

The chain links TRBV19 to TRBJ1-1; tentatively, D is TRBD1 (6 bases). The germline gives CDR1 LNHDA, CDR2 SQIVND (reference sequence). The CDR3 runs 16 residues. Trimming cost V 3 bases and J 2 bases, with 16 bases left between them. Here the CDR3 DNA reads TGTGCCAGTAGTATTAGGTCGGGACAAGTTAACACTGAAGCTTTCTTT. Translation gives CASSIRSGQVNTEAFF.

The chain has TRBV6-5 and TRBJ1-2; TRBD1 is a possible D gene (6 bases). This CDR3 is built from 15 residues. Germline CDR1 MNHEY, CDR2 SVGAGI. The V end lost 0 bases, the J end lost 4 bases, and 12 bases lay between the germline ends. The CDR3 nucleotides are TGTGCCAGCAGTTACTCGATGGGGGACACCTATGGCTACACCTTC. Its protein product is CASSYSMGDTYGYTF.